This TCR beta chain emerged from a study of blood T cell repertoires in COVID-19. In the study's own analysis: Amplified reference gene primers provided the basis for estimating nucleated cell counts. Libraries were prepared by immunoSEQ multiplex PCR; TCRdb keeps only in-frame clonotypes and omits some of them. V and J calls and clone size are copied from that table; D and trimming were computed from the DNA. The sample includes under 200,000 clones, around 75% of them seen just once. A Seattle source enrolled patients during active infection and followed them longitudinally. There are 15 residues in the CDR3. V shed 0 bases and J 5 bases; nucleotides not matched to a gene: 6. CDR1 and CDR2 (germline): LGHNA, YNFKEQ.

Sequencing was carried out using peripheral blood. The chain carries TRBV4-2 and TRBJ2-5; 7 bases align to TRBD1. The TCR comes from a woman between 40 and 55 years old with COVID-19, enrolled during active disease. The CDR3 DNA sequence: TGTGCCAGCAGCCAAGATCGACAGGGCTGGGAGACCCAGTACTTC. The encoded protein is CASSQDRQGWETQYF.